One and the same sample provided the 12 T cell receptor beta chains below, sequenced in a study of cytomegalovirus exposure and HLA in healthy donors. The PCR ran on 60 Vbeta and 13 Jbeta primers. The repertoire was sequenced with immunoSEQ multiplex PCR; TCRdb's copy has only in-frame clones and lacks some. This table holds 80,000 to 130,000 clones, roughly 88% found once. The sample taken for sequencing was PBMCs. The origin of the receptors is a woman aged 18-29 years in good health and CMV-seronegative.

This chain's CDR3 is CASSPGTGGYEQYF. The CDR3 coding sequence is TGTGCCAGCAGCCCGGGGACTGGAGGGTACGAGCAGTACTTC. This chain uses TRBV27 with TRBJ2-7; D may be TRBD2 (6 bases). The CDR3 is 14 residues long. From germline, CDR1 is MNHEY and CDR2 SMNVEV (reference sequence). The V and J ends lost 6 bases and 4 bases respectively, with 16 bases between them.

This clone was counted between two and nine times. CDR3 nucleotides: TGTGCCAGCAGCTTGGAACCGGGGGATGGTGACGAGCAGTACTTC. Amino acid sequence: CASSLEPGDGDEQYF. V and J are TRBV5-4 and TRBJ2-7; the D gene is possibly TRBD2 (6 bases). This CDR3 is 15 amino acids long. Germline V gene data show CDR1 as SGHNT and CDR2 as YYREEE (reference sequence). Trimming left V 0 bases short and J 5 bases short, with 15 bases between.

This sequence joins TRBV5-6 and TRBJ2-3; a weak D match, TRBD1 (6 bases). The germline V and J ends were trimmed by 1 base and 14 bases, with 14 bases remaining between them. This CDR3 has 12 amino acids. CDR1 is SGHDT, CDR2 YYEEEE, per germline. The CDR3 reads CASSLPGQSAYF. CDR3 sequence (DNA): TGTGCCAGCAGCTTGCCTGGACAGAGCGCGTATTTT.

The genes are TRBV9 and TRBJ2-3, with a tentative D call TRBD2 (7 bases). The CDR3 loop spans 17 amino acids. Trimming took off 3 bases at V and 2 bases at J, with 19 bases between the two ends. The germline gives CDR1 SGDLS, CDR2 YYNGEE. The CDR3 protein is CASSASWGGLNTDTQYF. Written as DNA, the CDR3 is TGTGCCAGCAGCGCCTCGTGGGGGGGGCTTAACACAGATACGCAGTATTTT. The full variable domain, rest sourced from reference TRBV9 and TRBJ2-3, is DSGVTQTPKHLITATGQRVTLRCSPRSGDLSVYWYQQSLDQGLQFLIQYYNGEERAKGNILERFSAQQFPDLHSELNLSSLELGDSALYFCASSASWGGLNTDTQYFGPGTRLTVL.

This clone was detected a few times. The rearrangement links TRBV4-1 to TRBJ2-5, with D maybe TRBD2 (5 bases). The CDR3 runs 14 residues. The V gene's germline CDR1 is MGHRA and CDR2 YSYEKL. Trimming stripped 1 base from V and 5 bases from J, with 11 bases between. The CDR3 loop is CASSQVAGVETQYF. CDR3 nucleotides: TGCGCCAGCAGCCAAGTGGCGGGCGTGGAGACCCAGTACTTC.

The chain combines TRBV19 with TRBJ1-5; D is unclear. V was clipped by 1 base and J by 5 bases, with 6 bases between them. There are 13 residues in the CDR3. Germline CDR1 and CDR2: LNHDA and SQIVND (reference sequence). The CDR3 sequence is CASSIALHQPQHF. The CDR3 coding sequence is TGTGCCAGTAGTATAGCCCTCCATCAGCCCCAGCATTTT. Full variable domain (missing parts from reference TRBV19 and TRBJ1-5): DGGITQSPKYLFRKEGQNVTLSCEQNLNHDAMYWYRQDPGQGLRLIYYSQIVNDFQKGDIAEGYSVSREKKESFPLTVTSAQKNPTAFYLCASSIALHQPQHFGDGTRLSIL.

The chain's CDR3 is CAWSSGGALYNEQFF. For the CDR3, the DNA is TGTGCCTGGAGTAGCGGGGGGGCTCTCTACAATGAGCAGTTCTTC. The chain combines TRBV30 with TRBJ2-1; 10 nucleotides match TRBD2. The CDR3 is 15 residues long. The trim removed 2 bases at V and 3 bases at J, leaving 4 bases unmatched. Per germline, CDR1 GTSNPN and CDR2 SVGIG (reference sequence).

V is TRBV2 and J is TRBJ2-7, with 10 nucleotides matching TRBD2. Germline loops: CDR1 SNHLY, CDR2 FYNNEI. This CDR3 contains 14 residues. V lost 6 bases to trimming and J lost 2 bases; unmatched junction nucleotides: 4. CDR3 coding DNA: TGTGCCAGCAGGGAGCGGGGGGGCCCCTACGAGCAGTACTTC. Translated, it gives CASRERGGPYEQYF.

The V and J genes are TRBV6-4 and TRBJ2-1; TRBD2 agrees at 10 bases. The CDR3 covers 15 residues. CDR1 and CDR2 from the germline V gene are MRHNA and SNTAGT. The J segment lost 9 bases and the V segment lost 6 bases, leaving 11 bases of the junction unmatched. This CDR3 is CASSYQLAGTSEQFF. DNA of the CDR3: TGTGCCAGCAGCTACCAACTAGCGGGGACTTCTGAGCAGTTCTTC.

The chain is built from TRBV6-6 and TRBJ1-2, with D possibly matching TRBD1 (5 bases). V was clipped by 2 bases and J by 8 bases, with 21 bases between them. The CDR3 spans 16 residues. Germline V gives CDR1 MNHNY, CDR2 SVGAGI (reference sequence). The CDR3 sequence: CASSYPDGGARKGYTF. CDR3 nucleotides: TGTGCCAGCAGTTACCCTGATGGCGGGGCGCGAAAGGGCTACACCTTC.

Here the CDR3 reads CASSERGLAGGEFF. In nucleotides, the CDR3 is TGTGCCAGCAGTGAACGGGGACTAGCGGGAGGGGAGTTCTTC. V usage is TRBV6-4 and J usage is TRBJ2-1, with TRBD2 identical over 16 bases. This CDR3 comprises 14 residues. The germline V gene has CDR1 MRHNA and CDR2 SNTAGT. The J segment lost 14 bases and the V segment lost 3 bases, leaving 4 bases of the junction unmatched.

The genes are TRBV5-1 and TRBJ2-3; no reliable D call. In germline, CDR1 is SGHRS, CDR2 YFSETQ. The CDR3 runs to 14 residues. Trimming removed 2 bases from V and 1 base from J, with 8 bases in between. In nucleotides, the CDR3 is TGCGCCAGCAGCTTAGGCGGCCGCACAGATACGCAGTATTTT. Its translation: CASSLGGRTDTQYF.